Listed below are T cell receptor beta chains from one sample, sequenced in a study of OX40 agonist ivuxolimab in advanced cancers. Sequencing was performed with immunoSEQ multiplex PCR; in TCRdb, only in-frame clones are kept and a portion is missing. The repertoire includes some 58,000 clones, just under 85% of them detected once, and about 3.7% sits in the top ten. Sample: CD4+ or CD8+ T cells sorted from blood, taken in a trial of the OX40 agonist ivuxolimab. All receptors come from an adult with an advanced solid tumor such as melanoma, head and neck, liver or kidney cancer. CDR3s include the opening cysteine and the closing phenylalanine or tryptophan. Each record gives: V gene, CDR3 protein.

>TRBV4-3
CASSQDGSSYNEQFF
>TRBV5-6
CASSLLAGGQWGEQFF
>TRBV6-5
CASSKVEGDEQFF
>TRBV19
CATGGGRETEQFF
>TRBV9
CASSATGTGAIGELFF
>TRBV19
CASSIRRGHLETQYF
>TRBV30
CAWSGLAAYNEQFF
>TRBV15
CATSHGTGIIYPYNEQFF
>TRBV5-1
CASSFTLGNEQFF
>TRBV5-8
CASTSPLGGGEQFF
>TRBV4-1
CASSHPEGVSTEAFF
>TRBV7-2
CASSTPGGKTEAFF
>TRBV19
CASSIPGYDEKLFF
>TRBV5-1
CASSRRGGRGYEQYF
>TRBV5-5
CASSPRDRGSEETQYF
>TRBV7-9
CASSLGTYEQYF
>TRBV6-6
CASSQGESGELFF
>TRBV5-4
CASRIGGSVLSSGANVLTF